Below are 23 T cell receptor beta chains sequenced from a single sample in a study of T-cell memory formation after mild COVID-19. TCRdb reprocessed the 5' RACE reads with MiXCR, giving one entry per CDR3 protein. Found here are 85,000 to 120,000 distinct CDR3 sequences, about 15% of them singletons; the top ten hold less than 35%. The sample was PBMCs or a T cell subset sorted from them (not recorded which). All receptors come from an adult woman who had mild COVID-19 (a few samples of this study predate the infection). Cell type and time point are not known.

This clonotype was picked up a small number of times. The chain carries TRBV20-1 and TRBJ2-7; perhaps D is TRBD1 or TRBD2 (5 bases each). Trimming stripped 5 bases from V and 3 bases from J, with 11 bases between. The CDR3 length is 12 residues. In germline, CDR1 is DFQATT, CDR2 SNEGSKA (reference sequence). The CDR3 coding sequence is TGCAGTGCTCAAGGGACCGACTACGAGCAGTACTTC. This codes for CSAQGTDYEQYF.

V is TRBV4-1 and J is TRBJ1-3; 9 bases are a match to TRBD1. This CDR3 spans 14 amino acids. With V trimmed by 0 bases and J by 11 bases, 5 bases remained unmatched. The V gene's germline CDR1 is MGHRA and CDR2 YSYEKL. CDR3 in amino acids: CASSQEPGDRAIYF. CDR3 in DNA: TGCGCCAGCAGCCAAGAACCCGGGGACAGGGCCATATATTTT.

This clonotype came up a few times. This chain connects TRBV20-1 to TRBJ2-7; D may be TRBD1 (5 bases). In germline, CDR1 is DFQATT, CDR2 SNEGSKA (reference sequence). The V end was cut by 4 bases, the J end by 2 bases, with 12 bases between. The CDR3 extends over 13 amino acids. CDR3 residues: CSATSDKTYEQYF. CDR3 sequence (DNA): TGCAGTGCTACTTCGGACAAGACCTACGAGCAGTACTTC.

The CDR3 bases are TGTGCCAGCAGTCGGGACCCAATAAGGGAGAAGTTCTTC. It encodes CASSRDPIREKFF. The chain combines TRBV12-3 or TRBV12-4 with TRBJ2-1; possibly TRBD1 or TRBD2 for D (5 bases each). Trimming removed 5 bases at V and 14 bases at J, with 19 bases between. CDR3 size: 13 residues.

Only a few counts were recorded for this clonotype. The chain is built from TRBV9 and TRBJ2-7; weak D call: TRBD2 (7 bases). This CDR3 region has 14 residues. Germline loops: CDR1 SGDLS, CDR2 YYNGEE. The V end lost 4 bases, the J end lost 4 bases, and 15 bases lay between the germline ends. The chain's CDR3 is CASSPGGRLYEQYF. The CDR3 region has the DNA TGTGCCAGCAGCCCGGGGGGCCGGTTATACGAGCAGTACTTC.

This chain uses TRBV7-9 with TRBJ1-4; D call uncertain. Germline CDR1 reads SEHNR; CDR2 reads FQNEAQ (reference sequence). V lost 5 bases and J 2 bases, leaving 9 bases between the germline ends. This CDR3 has 14 amino acids. Written as DNA, the CDR3 is TGTGCCAGCAGCCCGGGAGGGACTAATGAAAAACTGTTTTTT. Its protein product is CASSPGGTNEKLFF.

The rearrangement links TRBV20-1 to TRBJ1-2, with D perhaps matching TRBD1 (6 bases). V was cut by 5 bases and J by 7 bases, with 17 bases left in between. The CDR3 runs 13 residues. The germline V gene encodes CDR1 DFQATT and CDR2 SNEGSKA (reference sequence). The CDR3 DNA is TGCAGTGCTTATGGAGGGGGGTTCGGTGGCTACACCTTC. This encodes CSAYGGGFGGYTF.

There are a few counts of this clonotype. This chain links TRBV20-1 with TRBJ2-1; D is uncertain. Germline CDR1 DFQATT, CDR2 SNEGSKA (reference sequence). Trimming left V 0 bases short and J 3 bases short, with 15 bases between. This CDR3 contains 16 residues. CDR3 nucleotides: TGCAGTGCTAGAGATCGTGAGACGCCCGTCTACAATGAGCAGTTCTTC. Translating it yields CSARDRETPVYNEQFF.

This clonotype occurred a few times. V gene TRBV18 combines with J gene TRBJ2-1; D is perhaps TRBD1 or TRBD2 (5 bases each). Germline CDR1 is KGHSH and CDR2 is LQKENI. V dropped 2 bases and J dropped 0 bases, with 14 bases sitting between them. The CDR3 is 17 residues long. The CDR3 is CASSPSPGPSSYNEQFF. Here the CDR3 DNA reads TGTGCCAGCTCACCAAGTCCGGGACCCAGCTCCTACAATGAGCAGTTCTTC.

CDR3 loop: CSVEDLGDRLRTQYF. CDR3 coding DNA: TGCAGCGTTGAAGATCTGGGAGACAGGTTGAGGACCCAGTACTTC. This chain links TRBV29-1 with TRBJ2-5, with D perhaps matching TRBD1 (6 bases). The CDR3 spans 15 residues. CDR1 is SQVTM, CDR2 ANQGSEA, per germline. The germline V and J ends were trimmed by 0 bases and 7 bases, with 18 bases remaining between them.

This clonotype showed up many times. The chain employs TRBV29-1 and TRBJ2-1; perhaps TRBD1 as D (6 bases). V lost 4 bases and J lost 8, with 12 bases in between. This CDR3 contains 12 residues. Germline loops: CDR1 SQVTM, CDR2 ANQGSEA. The CDR3 bases are TGCAGCGTTGCTCAGGGGTGGGATGAGCAGTTCTTC. It encodes CSVAQGWDEQFF.

The chain is built from TRBV29-1 and TRBJ2-3; D tentatively reads TRBD1 or TRBD2 (5 bases each). Trimming cost V 4 bases and J 1 base, with 12 bases left between them. The CDR3 has 14 amino acids. CDR1 is SQVTM, CDR2 ANQGSEA, per germline. CDR3 in amino acids: CSVVGGIGTDTQYF. DNA of the CDR3: TGCAGCGTTGTTGGGGGAATTGGCACAGATACGCAGTATTTT.

The V gene is TRBV12-3 or TRBV12-4, the J gene TRBJ2-1; TRBD2 might be the D (5 bases). The CDR3 is 13 residues long. Between the trimmed V and J ends, which lost 2 bases and 10 bases, there was a span of 12 bases. CDR3 region: CASSLLAPVEQFF. Written as DNA, the CDR3 is TGTGCCAGCAGTTTACTAGCTCCGGTCGAGCAGTTCTTC.

The V gene is TRBV7-3, the J gene TRBJ2-1; TRBD2 aligns across 7 bases. With 0 bases clipped from V and 4 bases from J, the junction kept 9 bases outside the gene matches. Germline lookup yields CDR1 SGHTA and CDR2 FQGTGA. The CDR3 contains 17 residues. The CDR3 nucleotides are TGTGCCAGCAGCTTAACGGGGGGGACTACCCCATACAATGAGCAGTTCTTC. Encoded protein: CASSLTGGTTPYNEQFF.

The chain has TRBV7-8 and TRBJ2-5; the D is unclear. CDR1 is SGHVS and CDR2 is FQNEAQ in the germline V gene. The CDR3 extends over 11 amino acids. Trimming removed 6 bases from V and 5 bases from J, with 7 bases in between. The CDR3 here is CASSFTETQYF. DNA of the CDR3: TGTGCCAGCAGTTTTACGGAGACCCAGTACTTC.

The chain has TRBV20-1 and TRBJ2-1; no definite D call. CDR1 is DFQATT and CDR2 is SNEGSKA in the germline V gene (reference sequence). This CDR3 has 12 amino acids. V lost 6 bases to trimming and J lost 0 bases, with 6 bases between them. Written as DNA, the CDR3 is TGCAGTGCGTACAGCTCCTACAATGAGCAGTTCTTC. Translation gives CSAYSSYNEQFF.

The chain employs TRBV9 and TRBJ2-7; D ambiguous. This CDR3 region has 12 residues. V lost 2 bases and J 2 bases, leaving 5 bases between the germline ends. CDR1 is SGDLS and CDR2 is YYNGEE in the germline V gene. CDR3 in amino acids: CASSVRPYEQYF. The CDR3 DNA follows: TGTGCCAGCAGCGTTCGGCCCTACGAGCAGTACTTC.

The V gene is TRBV7-8, the J gene TRBJ2-3, with 11 bases aligning to TRBD2. The CDR3 covers 14 residues. The V gene end was trimmed by 9 bases and the J gene end by 3 bases; junction bases not matched to a gene: 5. CDR1 and CDR2 (germline): SGHVS, FQNEAQ. The CDR3 is CASRLAGITDTQYF. CDR3 DNA: TGTGCCAGTAGACTAGCGGGAATTACAGATACGCAGTATTTT.

The rearrangement joins TRBV29-1 to TRBJ2-7; possible D gene TRBD1, 6 bases. The germline V gene encodes CDR1 SQVTM and CDR2 ANQGSEA. The CDR3 is 13 amino acids. Trimming shortened V by 0 bases and J by 5 bases, and 11 bases separated the two germline ends. DNA of the CDR3: TGCAGCGTTGAAGATCTCACAGGGCACGAGCAGTACTTC. It encodes CSVEDLTGHEQYF.

J is TRBJ2-3 and V is TRBV7-9, with D uncertain. The CDR3 is 16 residues long. The V and J ends lost 2 bases and 2 bases respectively, with 14 bases between them. Germline CDR1 reads SEHNR; CDR2 reads FQNEAQ (reference sequence). The CDR3 nucleotides are TGTGCCAGCAGCTTAACTCCGGGCCCTTTCACAGATACGCAGTATTTT. This translates into CASSLTPGPFTDTQYF.

In this sample, this clonotype turned up a few times. This chain joins TRBV12-3 or TRBV12-4 and TRBJ1-1, with D maybe TRBD1 (6 bases). CDR3 size: 15 residues. Trimming pared 6 bases from V and 0 bases from J, leaving 14 bases between. The CDR3 DNA follows: TGTGCCAGCAGCGACCCGGGACACCTGAACACTGAAGCTTTCTTT. Its protein is CASSDPGHLNTEAFF.

In its sample, this clonotype was seen many times. The V call is TRBV29-1, the J call TRBJ2-1; D remains ambiguous. V lost 2 bases to trimming and J lost 3 bases, with 11 bases between them. The CDR3 length is 14 residues. Per the germline V gene, CDR1 is SQVTM and CDR2 is ANQGSEA. CDR3 bases: TGCAGCGTTGAACTGGCAACCGACTACAATGAGCAGTTCTTC. Translating it yields CSVELATDYNEQFF.

The V gene is TRBV5-1, the J gene TRBJ2-7; D could derive from TRBD1 or TRBD2 (5 bases each). Germline V gene sequence: CDR1 SGHRS, CDR2 YFSETQ. Trimming removed 8 bases at V and 1 base at J, with 16 bases between. CDR3 length: 14 residues. The CDR3 DNA follows: TGCGCCAGTGCTACGGGGTGGGGGTCCTACGAGCAGTACTTC. Translated: CASATGWGSYEQYF.